This T cell receptor beta chain was found in a study of regulatory T cells in long-lasting Graves disease. Notes on the study in general: Patients with persistent Graves' had lower TCR diversity than newly diagnosed patients.

Libraries of TCR beta came from iRepertoire HTBI primers plus Arm-PCR of CDR3 regions. Original methodology: Samples revealed approximately 60 TRBV and 14 TRBJ segments. TCRdb recomputed calls from the multiplex PCR reads with MiXCR, one row per CDR3 protein. The V and J calls follow TCRdb's processing rather than the paper's. The table records hundreds of thousands of distinct CDR3 sequences, about 22% of them present only once. This clonotype appeared many times. Its antigen remains unidentified. The time point is: persistent/refractory GD, antithyroid drugs over 5 years with positive TRAb. The TCR library used RNA extracted from PBMCs. The patients included were those that came from an endocrinology department in Xi'an, China. This TCR derives from a female donor with Graves disease. Sequencing used peripheral blood mononuclear cells (PBMCs), obtained when the disease was refractory, from a patient treated with antithyroid drugs.

This CDR3 reads CASSNLRDRGNQPQHF. The CDR3 nucleotides read TGTGCCAGCAGTAACCTCCGGGACAGGGGCAATCAGCCCCAGCATTTT. This chain uses TRBV12-3 or TRBV12-4 with TRBJ1-5; 9 bases are shared with TRBD1. This CDR3 is built from 16 residues. The trim removed 5 bases at V and 2 bases at J, leaving 7 bases unmatched.